A selection of T cell receptor beta chains follows, all from one sample in a study of blood T cell repertoires in COVID-19. The repertoire was sequenced with immunoSEQ multiplex PCR; TCRdb's copy has only in-frame clones and lacks some. The repertoire holds some 150,000 clones, with roughly 84% as singletons. Sequenced: peripheral blood. The receptors were gathered from a woman aged 45 to 65 in a cohort sampled during active or convalescent COVID-19. Both conserved end residues are part of each CDR3.

j_gene: TRBJ2-2
v_gene: TRBV6-2/TRBV6-3
CDR3aa: CASRPSGLNTGELFF

j_gene: TRBJ1-2
v_gene: TRBV7-2
CDR3aa: CASSLVREGWGYTF

j_gene: TRBJ2-3
v_gene: TRBV2
CDR3aa: CASSDFEVPTDTQYF

j_gene: TRBJ1-2
v_gene: TRBV5-6
CDR3aa: CASSLAGTGRGYGYTF

j_gene: TRBJ1-1
v_gene: TRBV19
CDR3aa: CASSIGGVRTEAFF

j_gene: TRBJ2-2
v_gene: TRBV11-1
CDR3aa: CASSFVRGGELFF

j_gene: TRBJ2-1
v_gene: TRBV6-6
CDR3aa: CASRRSSGDNEQFF

j_gene: TRBJ2-3
v_gene: TRBV10-3
CDR3aa: CAITTEGSSDTQYF

j_gene: TRBJ1-3
v_gene: TRBV6-5
CDR3aa: CATGTPGSGNTIYF

j_gene: TRBJ2-5
v_gene: TRBV5-4
CDR3aa: CASSLGQREETQYF

j_gene: TRBJ2-5
v_gene: TRBV30
CDR3aa: CAWSYGLAWETQYF

j_gene: TRBJ2-7
v_gene: TRBV4-3
CDR3aa: CASSQHPSGSNEQYF

j_gene: TRBJ1-1
v_gene: TRBV12-3/TRBV12-4
CDR3aa: CASSPQGRGAFF

j_gene: TRBJ2-7
v_gene: TRBV30
CDR3aa: CAWEPGQGSYEQYF

j_gene: TRBJ1-5
v_gene: TRBV30
CDR3aa: CAWSVRQGNQPQHF

j_gene: TRBJ2-3
v_gene: TRBV5-1
CDR3aa: CASSLSGQGDTDTQYF

j_gene: TRBJ2-3
v_gene: TRBV6-6
CDR3aa: CASSYAPGSTDTQYF

j_gene: TRBJ1-6
v_gene: TRBV9
CDR3aa: CASSSRTGGSYNSPLHF

j_gene: TRBJ2-2
v_gene: TRBV15
CDR3aa: CATSRPPPGLRRYSTGELFF

j_gene: TRBJ1-2
v_gene: TRBV6-5
CDR3aa: CASTRQNYGYTF

j_gene: TRBJ2-7
v_gene: TRBV19
CDR3aa: CASSIGTSGRSYEQYF

j_gene: TRBJ2-7
v_gene: TRBV9
CDR3aa: CASSVEGTFSHEQYF

j_gene: TRBJ1-1
v_gene: TRBV24-1
CDR3aa: CATSGVQGRITEAFF

j_gene: TRBJ2-6
v_gene: TRBV7-9
CDR3aa: CASIAVGGSPSGANVLTF

j_gene: TRBJ2-1
v_gene: TRBV3-1/TRBV3-2
CDR3aa: CASSQMGTSEGTEQFF

j_gene: TRBJ1-1
v_gene: TRBV4-3
CDR3aa: CASSHLGGATNTEAFF

j_gene: TRBJ2-5
v_gene: TRBV21-1
CDR3aa: CASSKEGGGETQYF

j_gene: TRBJ2-1
v_gene: TRBV30
CDR3aa: CAWSTGTGYPERYNEQFF

j_gene: TRBJ1-1
v_gene: TRBV21-1
CDR3aa: CASSKDPTGTPLAEAFF

j_gene: TRBJ2-5
v_gene: TRBV7-8
CDR3aa: CASRQAGVETQYF

j_gene: TRBJ1-1
v_gene: TRBV25-1
CDR3aa: CASSEDRGAMNTEAFF

j_gene: TRBJ1-6
v_gene: TRBV2
CDR3aa: CASSEPSDAASSLYNSPLHF

j_gene: TRBJ2-3
v_gene: TRBV21-1
CDR3aa: CASSKARNTDTQYF

j_gene: TRBJ1-6
v_gene: TRBV6-5
CDR3aa: CASSRSGGNNSPLHF

j_gene: TRBJ1-2
v_gene: TRBV7-8
CDR3aa: CASSSDSTINYGYTF

j_gene: TRBJ1-2
v_gene: TRBV7-9
CDR3aa: CASSLAKTGGSIVGYGYTF

j_gene: TRBJ1-1
v_gene: TRBV29-1
CDR3aa: CSVAAHNTEAFF

j_gene: TRBJ2-1
v_gene: TRBV4-2
CDR3aa: CASSQGTGYYNEQFF

j_gene: TRBJ1-2
v_gene: TRBV4-3
CDR3aa: CASSQSTGAHYGYTF

j_gene: TRBJ2-5
v_gene: TRBV2
CDR3aa: CASSGLRGAQETQYF

j_gene: TRBJ2-3
v_gene: TRBV4-1
CDR3aa: CASSPVRLSGGTTDTQYF

j_gene: TRBJ1-6
v_gene: TRBV15
CDR3aa: CATSRDSGFPYNSPLHF

j_gene: TRBJ1-2
v_gene: TRBV6-1
CDR3aa: CASSETESYGYTF

j_gene: TRBJ1-1
v_gene: TRBV30
CDR3aa: CAWSVGQVNTEAFF

j_gene: TRBJ2-6
v_gene: TRBV6-5
CDR3aa: CASTTGAGANVLTF

j_gene: TRBJ2-1
v_gene: TRBV4-3
CDR3aa: CASSQVFASGGTYNEQFF

j_gene: TRBJ1-2
v_gene: TRBV3-1/TRBV3-2
CDR3aa: CASGQLFYGYTF

j_gene: TRBJ2-6
v_gene: TRBV7-8
CDR3aa: CASKKSGGTDRQKVTGANVLTF

j_gene: TRBJ2-7
v_gene: TRBV27
CDR3aa: CATGPLAGSYEQYF

j_gene: TRBJ1-4
v_gene: TRBV19
CDR3aa: CASSPRRTTNEKLFF

j_gene: TRBJ2-1
v_gene: TRBV7-9
CDR3aa: CASSLGVVTNEQFF

j_gene: TRBJ2-7
v_gene: TRBV5-5
CDR3aa: CASSRGRGQGFNEQYF

j_gene: TRBJ1-5
v_gene: TRBV28
CDR3aa: CASSLGAGGIGQPQHF

j_gene: TRBJ1-4
v_gene: TRBV7-9
CDR3aa: CASSASVETGDEKLFF

j_gene: TRBJ2-7
v_gene: TRBV4-1
CDR3aa: CASSQERLAGGLEQYF

j_gene: TRBJ1-5
v_gene: TRBV13
CDR3aa: CASSLGQPNQPQHF

j_gene: TRBJ2-1
v_gene: TRBV4-1
CDR3aa: CASTKPGLAGYNEQFF